This TCR beta chain stems from a study of blood T cell repertoires in COVID-19. Overall study: The United States, Italy and Spain were the sources of the acute and convalescent COVID-19 samples. In each case, the material was cDNA or gDNA derived from T cells, B-cell-depleted T cells, or PBMCs.

Participants were placed into cohorts based on the clinical history they reported. Original handling: Nucleated cell counts were estimated from reference gene primer amplification. Sequencing used immunoSEQ multiplex PCR; TCRdb keeps in-frame clones, though not all of them. The D gene and trimming were derived from the DNA, and the V and J assignments and clone size from that table. The data contain 250,000 to 400,000 clones, roughly nine tenths of them singletons. Trimming took 1 base from V and 5 from J; bases not matched to a gene: 6. CDR3 length: 16 amino acids. Germline V CDR1 and CDR2: SGHRS, YFSETQ.

The sample taken for sequencing was PBMCs or T cells enriched from blood (not recorded which). The receptor's source is a man in his 60s who had recovered from COVID-19. The chain couples TRBV5-1 to TRBJ2-2; 9 positions agree with TRBD1. CDR3 sequence reads: CASSLLTGGGTGELFF. The CDR3 nucleotides are TGCGCCAGCAGCTTGCTTACAGGGGGCGGTACCGGGGAGCTGTTTTTT.